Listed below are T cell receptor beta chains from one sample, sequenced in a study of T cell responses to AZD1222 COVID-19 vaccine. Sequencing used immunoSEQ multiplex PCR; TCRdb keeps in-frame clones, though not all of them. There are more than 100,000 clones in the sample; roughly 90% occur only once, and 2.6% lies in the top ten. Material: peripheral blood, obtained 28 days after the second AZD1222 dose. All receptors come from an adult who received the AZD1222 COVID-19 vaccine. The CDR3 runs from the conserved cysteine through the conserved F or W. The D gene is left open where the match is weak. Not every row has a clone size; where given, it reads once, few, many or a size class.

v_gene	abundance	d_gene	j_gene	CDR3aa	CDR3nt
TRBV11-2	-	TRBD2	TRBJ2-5	CASSLQRGQETQYF	TGTGCCAGCAGCTTACAGCGGGGACAAGAGACCCAGTACTTC
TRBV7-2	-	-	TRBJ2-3	CASSLDTDTQYF	TGTGCCAGCAGCTTAGATACGGATACGCAGTATTTT
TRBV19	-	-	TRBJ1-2	CASNFQVGYGYTF	TGTGCCAGTAACTTCCAGGTGGGCTATGGCTACACCTTC
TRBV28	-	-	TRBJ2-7	CASSPTAGSYEQYF	TGTGCCAGCAGTCCGACCGCCGGCTCCTACGAGCAGTACTTC
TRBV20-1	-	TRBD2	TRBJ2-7	CSASFNPGGYEQYF	TGCAGTGCTAGTTTTAACCCGGGAGGCTACGAGCAGTACTTC
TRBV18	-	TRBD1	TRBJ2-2	CASSPTGATGELFF	TGTGCCAGCTCACCCACAGGGGCCACCGGGGAGCTGTTTTTT
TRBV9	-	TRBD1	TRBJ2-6	CASSGQTGGGANVLTF	TGTGCCAGCAGCGGACAGACAGGGGGAGGGGCCAACGTCCTGACTTTC
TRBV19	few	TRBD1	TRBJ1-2	CASSTQGDAYGYTF	TGTGCCAGTAGTACGCAGGGGGATGCCTATGGCTACACCTTC
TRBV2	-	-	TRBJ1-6	CASSEASRHLGGYNSPLHF	TGTGCCAGCAGTGAAGCGTCGAGGCATCTAGGGGGGTATAATTCACCCCTCCACTTT
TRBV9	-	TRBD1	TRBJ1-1	CASSVDVRGPNTEAFF	TGTGCCAGCAGCGTAGATGTCAGGGGGCCCAACACTGAAGCTTTCTTT
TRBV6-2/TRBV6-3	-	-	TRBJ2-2	CASSEGPGELFF	TGTGCCAGCAGCGAGGGGCCCGGGGAGCTGTTTTTT
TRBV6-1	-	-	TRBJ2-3	CASSDPPKGTSTDTQYF	TGTGCCAGCAGTGACCCCCCAAAGGGTACCAGCACAGATACGCAGTATTTT
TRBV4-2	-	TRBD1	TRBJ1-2	CASSLGSRTGYGYTF	TGTGCCAGCAGCCTCGGGTCGCGGACAGGGTACGGCTACACCTTC
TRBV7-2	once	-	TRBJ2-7	CASSPRIVAVGEQYF	TGTGCCAGCAGCCCAAGAATCGTGGCCGTGGGCGAGCAGTACTTC
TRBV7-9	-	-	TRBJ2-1	CASSFRWNEQFF	TGTGCCAGCAGCTTTCGGTGGAATGAGCAGTTCTTC
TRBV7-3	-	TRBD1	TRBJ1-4	CASSQNSGVGGSEKLFF	TGTGCCAGCAGCCAAAATAGTGGGGTAGGGGGCAGTGAAAAACTGTTTTTT
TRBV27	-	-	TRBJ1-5	CASSRNRERNQPQHF	TGTGCCAGCAGCCGGAACAGGGAGCGCAATCAGCCCCAGCATTTT
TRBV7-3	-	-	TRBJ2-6	CASTTTGANVLTF	TGTGCCAGCACCACGACAGGGGCCAACGTCCTGACTTTC
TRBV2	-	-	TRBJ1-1	CASNKEGNTEAFF	TGTGCCAGCAACAAAGAAGGCAACACTGAAGCTTTCTTT
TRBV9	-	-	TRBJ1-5	CASSVDPQQPQHF	TGTGCCAGCAGCGTAGACCCCCAACAGCCCCAGCATTTT
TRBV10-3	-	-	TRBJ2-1	CAISRDIAYNEQFF	TGTGCCATCAGCCGGGACATTGCCTACAATGAGCAGTTCTTC
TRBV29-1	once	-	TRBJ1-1	CSASHQNTEAFF	TGCAGCGCTAGTCACCAGAACACTGAAGCTTTCTTT